These 12 T cell receptor beta chains originate from one sample sequenced in a study of T cells in women clearing cervical HPV infection. Clones were read by immunoSEQ multiplex PCR, and TCRdb kept only the in-frame ones, dropping some. The record lists approximately 33,000 clones, of which the ten most abundant hold 8.4%. The sample taken for sequencing was blood buffy coat. These receptors originate from a woman between 18 and 70 years old with a cervical HPV16 infection that either progressed to CIN3+ or cleared (not recorded which).

On this clone itself: The CDR3 goes on 3 residues after the read ends, and that part is filled in from the germline J gene. V usage is TRBV7-3 and J usage is TRBJ1-2, with 7 positions matching TRBD1. CDR3 length: 14 residues. CDR1 is SGHTA, CDR2 FQGTGA, per germline. The covered CDR3 bases are TGTGCCAGCAGCCCGTCGACAGGGCGCAATGAC. Its protein is CASSPSTGRND. The entire CDR3 sequence reads CASSPSTGRNDYTF.

With regard to this clone: The read gets to within 3 residues of the CDR3 end, and the germline J gene fills in the rest. V is TRBV5-1 and J is TRBJ1-3; D perhaps matches TRBD1 (5 bases). CDR1 and CDR2 (germline): SGHRS, YFSETQ. Trimming stripped 1 base from V and 2 bases from J, with 13 bases between. The CDR3 contains 16 residues. The DNA read from the CDR3 is TGCGCCAGCAGCTTGAATGGCAGGGCGGCTGGAAACACC. The encoded protein is CASSLNGRAAGNT. The whole CDR3 sequence reads CASSLNGRAAGNTIYF. The full variable domain, with the rest looked up from reference TRBV5-1 and TRBJ1-3, is KAGVTQTPRYLIKTRGQQVTLSCSPISGHRSVSWYQQTPGQGLQFLFEYFSETQRNKGNFPGRFSGRQFSNSRSEMNVSTLELGDSALYLCASSLNGRAAGNTIYFGEGSWLTVV.

As concerns this clone: With the read ending 3 residues before the CDR3 end, the germline J gene is used to fill in that end. The rearrangement uses TRBV7-3 and TRBJ1-2; D is perhaps TRBD1 (5 bases). The CDR3 has 15 residues. The V gene's germline CDR1 is SGHTA and CDR2 FQGTGA. The CDR3: CASSSLAGGEGDYTF. The covered CDR3 bases are TGTGCCAGCAGCTCCTTAGCGGGAGGGGAAGGTGAC.

The CDR3 DNA, read in part, is TGCAGTGCTAGAGATCTGAGACAGTCCCACGAG. It specifies CSARDLRQSHE. The CDR3 reads in full as CSARDLRQSHEQYF. The chain employs TRBV20-1 and TRBJ2-7; D might be TRBD1 (5 bases). The missing CDR3 end, 3 residues past where the read stops, is filled in from the germline J gene. The CDR3 totals 14 residues. The germline V gene encodes CDR1 DFQATT and CDR2 SNEGSKA (reference sequence). The V end was cut by 0 bases, the J end by 5 bases, with 14 bases between.

Remarks on this clone: Sequencing ends 3 residues short of the CDR3 end; the germline J gene provides the rest. The chain employs TRBV19 and TRBJ2-2; 9 nucleotides line up with TRBD1. CDR3 length equals 15 residues. V lost 4 bases to trimming and J lost 7 bases; unmatched junction nucleotides: 7. Germline V gene sequence: CDR1 LNHDA, CDR2 SQIVND (reference sequence). The CDR3 bases that were read are TGTGCCAGTAGTAGATGGACAGGGGAGGTCGGGGAG. Its translation is CASSRWTGEVGE. The whole CDR3 is CASSRWTGEVGELFF. Full variable domain (missing parts from reference TRBV19 and TRBJ2-2): DGGITQSPKYLFRKEGQNVTLSCEQNLNHDAMYWYRQDPGQGLRLIYYSQIVNDFQKGDIAEGYSVSREKKESFPLTVTSAQKNPTAFYLCASSRWTGEVGELFFGEGSRLTVL.

On this clone: The read halts 3 residues ahead of the CDR3 end, with the missing end drawn from the germline J gene. The V and J genes are TRBV19 and TRBJ1-2; 8 bases match TRBD1. The CDR3 length is 12 residues. Germline loops: CDR1 LNHDA, CDR2 SQIVND (reference sequence). CDR3 residues: CASSGQGYDYTF. The DNA read from the CDR3 is TGTGCCAGTAGTGGACAGGGTTACGAC.

A remark on this clone: The read terminates 3 residues ahead of where the CDR3 ends, so the germline J gene completes it. The chain carries TRBV20-1 and TRBJ2-1; TRBD2 matches at 13 bases. CDR3 length equals 13 residues. V was clipped by 7 bases and J by 7 bases; unmatched bases: 4. Per germline, CDR1 DFQATT and CDR2 SNEGSKA (reference sequence). CDR3 residues: CSGKLAGGNEQFF. The CDR3 bases that were read are TGCAGTGGCAAACTAGCGGGGGGGAATGAG.

The CDR3 loop is CASSVGLARDEQFF. CDR3 DNA (partial): TGCGCCAGCAGCGTGGGACTCGCCAGGGATGAG. The chain uses TRBV5-1 and TRBJ2-1, with D possibly matching TRBD2 (6 bases). The CDR3 extends 3 residues past the end of the read, so its final part is completed from the germline J gene. This CDR3 has 14 amino acids. Deletions cut 4 bases from V and 8 bases from J, with 16 bases between. Germline CDR1 reads SGHRS; CDR2 reads YFSETQ.

Remarks on this clone: The read ends 3 residues shy of where the CDR3 ends; the end is completed using the germline J gene. The J gene is TRBJ2-7, the V gene TRBV7-6; TRBD1 agrees at 8 bases. Germline V lookup: CDR1 SGHVS, CDR2 FNYEAQ. The CDR3 spans 16 residues. V shed 8 bases and J 5 bases; nucleotides not matched to a gene: 17. The covered CDR3 bases are TGTGCCAGCGCGCGAATACAGGGGGTAATATCGGACGAG. Translating it yields CASARIQGVISDE. In full, the CDR3 is CASARIQGVISDEQYF.

In regard to this clone: The CDR3 end falls 3 residues outside the read, so it is completed with the germline J gene. The chain carries TRBV18 and TRBJ2-7; 11 nucleotides agree with TRBD1. J lost 0 bases, V lost 8 bases, and 3 bases had no gene match. Looked up from germline, CDR1 is KGHSH and CDR2 is LQKENI. This CDR3 is built from 14 residues. This CDR3 reads CASAGQGDSYEQYF. CDR3 DNA, as far as it was read: TGTGCCAGCGCGGGACAGGGGGACTCCTACGAG.

For this clone: The read falls 3 residues short of the CDR3 end, and the missing part is taken from the germline J gene. V and J are TRBV13 and TRBJ1-5; D not resolved. The CDR3 has 12 residues. V lost 0 bases to trimming and J lost 9 bases, with 6 bases between them. From germline, CDR1 is PRHDT and CDR2 FYEKMQ (reference sequence). CDR3: CASSLGGRPQHF. The CDR3 bases that were read are TGTGCCAGCAGCTTAGGCGGTCGGCCC.

A remark on this clone: The sequenced fragment ends 3 residues before the CDR3 boundary, so the rest is inferred from the germline J gene. At the DNA level, this CDR3 is encoded by other sequences in the same sample as well. The chain has TRBV2 and TRBJ2-7; D might be TRBD1 (5 bases). V was clipped by 6 bases and J by 5 bases, with 17 bases between them. The CDR3 contains 14 residues. The germline V gene encodes CDR1 SNHLY and CDR2 FYNNEI. The covered CDR3 bases are TGTGCCAGCAGCGAAAAGGGGCCTCTCCACGAG. It is translated as CASSEKGPLHE. From start to end, the CDR3 is CASSEKGPLHEQYF.